Shown below are 16 T cell receptor beta chains from a single sample sequenced in a study of blood T cells in healthy people across ages (dated by TCRdb to about 2015). The library was generated by 5' RACE. A second PCR of about 7 to 12 cycles was run with a J-beta primer mix and a sample-barcoded 5' primer. The public reads were reprocessed in TCRdb via fastp at Q25 and MiXCR, keeping in-frame beta chains. Each CDR3 protein appears once, grouped with its most common genes and DNA. In this sample the table shows around 1,800,000 distinct CDR3 sequences, approximately 39% of which occur a single time. Under 30% of the sample lies in the top ten. Material: blood. All receptors come from a human donor in good health.

The chain uses TRBV6-2 or TRBV6-3 and TRBJ2-1; 7 nucleotides line up with TRBD1. Germline trimming cut 8 bases from V and 2 bases from J; bases unmatched to any gene: 9. The length of the CDR3 is 15 residues. CDR1 and CDR2 from the germline V gene are MNHEY and SVGEGT. DNA of the CDR3: TGTGCCAGCCAGTACGGGACAGCCCCCTACAATGAGCAGTTCTTC. Translating it yields CASQYGTAPYNEQFF.

The chain recombines TRBV5-1 with TRBJ2-1; TRBD2 aligns across 10 bases. Germline values: CDR1 SGHRS, CDR2 YFSETQ. There are 16 residues in the CDR3. The V gene end was trimmed by 4 bases and the J gene end by 6 bases; junction bases not matched to a gene: 10. CDR3 residues: CASSRNPSGGSNEQFF. Here the CDR3 DNA reads TGCGCCAGCAGCCGTAACCCTAGCGGGGGCTCCAATGAGCAGTTCTTC.

The rearrangement joins TRBV20-1 to TRBJ2-1; D may be TRBD2 (5 bases). Trimming took 6 bases from V and 0 from J, leaving 12 bases between them. The CDR3 has 14 residues. The germline V gene encodes CDR1 DFQATT and CDR2 SNEGSKA (reference sequence). CDR3 amino acids: CSARRAGSYNEQFF. As DNA, the CDR3 is TGCAGTGCCCGGCGGGCAGGCTCCTACAATGAGCAGTTCTTC.

The gene calls are TRBV11-3 and TRBJ2-7, with no clear D. The J call is in doubt because the DNA end fits TRBJ2-5 better. The CDR3 is made up of 15 amino acids. The germline V gene encodes CDR1 SGHNT and CDR2 YENEEA. CDR3 region: CASSLATYIQETQYF. The CDR3 bases are TGTGCCAGCAGCTTAGCGACGTATATCCAAGAGACCCAGTACTTC.

This chain links TRBV5-6 with TRBJ2-7; TRBD1 agrees at 7 bases. This CDR3 comprises 15 residues. V shed 4 bases, J shed 0 bases, and the junction held 7 bases outside the gene matches. Germline CDR1 and CDR2: SGHDT and YYEEEE. CDR3 nucleotides: TGTGCCAGCAGCCACAGGGGTTCTCTCTCCTACGAGCAGTACTTC. This gives the protein CASSHRGSLSYEQYF.

This chain links TRBV11-2 with TRBJ1-2, with 8 bases fitting TRBD1. V was pared by 3 bases and J by 4 bases, with 10 bases of the junction left unmatched. CDR1 and CDR2 (germline): SGHAT, FQNNGV. The CDR3 totals 16 residues. CDR3 in amino acids: CASSFPGRGQGYGYTF. DNA for the CDR3: TGTGCCAGCAGCTTCCCCGGCAGGGGGCAAGGCTATGGCTACACCTTC. Drawing the rest from reference TRBV11-2 and TRBJ1-2, the complete variable domain is EAGVAQSPRYKIIEKRQSVAFWCNPISGHATLYWYQQILGQGPKLLIQFQNNGVVDDSQLPKDRFSAERLKGVDSTLKIQPAKLEDSAVYLCASSFPGRGQGYGYTFGSGTRLTVV.

The gene calls are TRBV10-3 and TRBJ1-1, with D perhaps matching TRBD1 (6 bases). Germline loops: CDR1 ENHRY, CDR2 SYGVKD. V was shortened by 6 bases and J by 1 base, with 15 bases between the two germline ends. The CDR3 consists of 15 residues. CDR3 nucleotides: TGTGCCATCAGAGGGACACACGGGGGGAACACTGAAGCTTTCTTT. Protein: CAIRGTHGGNTEAFF.

This chain links TRBV20-1 with TRBJ2-2; TRBD1 is a possible D gene (6 bases). The CDR3 totals 13 residues. Trimming stripped 3 bases from V and 6 bases from J, with 11 bases between. Germline V gene lookup returns CDR1 DFQATT and CDR2 SNEGSKA (reference sequence). CDR3 DNA sequence: TGCAGTGCTAGCCAGGGGATCGCCGGGGAGCTGTTTTTT. Translated: CSASQGIAGELFF.

This chain uses TRBV6-6 with TRBJ2-3, with D maybe TRBD2 (5 bases). Trimming removed 4 bases from V and 4 bases from J, with 18 bases in between. The CDR3 has 16 amino acids. Germline V gene lookup returns CDR1 MNHNY and CDR2 SVGAGI (reference sequence). DNA of the CDR3: TGTGCCAGCAGTTTCCCCCCACGGGAATCGCCAGATACGCAGTATTTT. Translation: CASSFPPRESPDTQYF.

This clonotype has more than one count but fewer than ten. The CDR3 loop reads CASSHSLGTEAFF. CDR3 bases: TGCGCCAGCAGCCATTCCTTGGGGACTGAAGCTTTCTTT. V is TRBV4-3 and J is TRBJ1-1; D not certain. The CDR3 runs to 13 residues. Trimming shortened V by 3 bases and J by 5 bases, and 10 bases separated the two germline ends. In germline, CDR1 is LGHNA, CDR2 YSLEER.

The V and J genes are TRBV7-2 and TRBJ2-1; tentative D call: TRBD2 (7 bases). CDR1 and CDR2 (germline): SGHTA, FQGNSA. The V end lost 5 bases, the J end lost 8 bases, and 22 bases lay between the germline ends. CDR3 length: 16 amino acids. The CDR3 bases are TGTGCCAGCAGCCCCGGGGGGCCCAACCTCCCATATGAGCAGTTCTTC. It codes for CASSPGGPNLPYEQFF. Full variable domain (missing parts from reference TRBV7-2 and TRBJ2-1): GAGVSQSPSNKVTEKGKDVELRCDPISGHTALYWYRQSLGQGLEFLIYFQGNSAPDKSGLPSDRFSAERTGGSVSTLTIQRTQQEDSAVYLCASSPGGPNLPYEQFFGPGTRLTVL.

This clonotype showed up just a few times. The genes are TRBV5-4 and TRBJ2-3, with 10 nucleotides matching TRBD1. V trimming: 4 bases; J trimming: 3 bases; junction bases outside the gene matches: 8. CDR1 is SGHNT, CDR2 YYREEE, per germline (reference sequence). The CDR3 is made up of 16 amino acids. The CDR3 nucleotides read TGTGCCAGCAGCCACACCGGGACAGGGGTAACAGATACGCAGTATTTT. It specifies CASSHTGTGVTDTQYF.

This clonotype has only a few counts. J is TRBJ1-2 and V is TRBV29-1; 10 bases agree with TRBD1. V gave up 7 bases and J gave up 7 bases; unmatched junction bases: 15. In germline, CDR1 is SQVTM, CDR2 ANQGSEA. CDR3 length: 15 residues. The CDR3 nucleotides read TGCAGCGCCCCAAAGGGTTGGGACAGGGGACCTGGCTACACCTTC. This translates into CSAPKGWDRGPGYTF.

Note on this clonotype: This sequence may be a read error, since a much larger clone differs from it by one base. The J gene is TRBJ2-7, the V gene TRBV12-3 or TRBV12-4; tentative D call: TRBD1 (5 bases). The CDR3 spans 15 residues. Trimming stripped 5 bases from V and 2 bases from J, with 16 bases between. In nucleotides, the CDR3 is TGTGCCAGCAGTCCCTCAGGGTTAAGCCCCTACGAGCAGTACTTC. It specifies CASSPSGLSPYEQYF.

This clonotype showed up just a few times. The chain uses TRBV6-6 and TRBJ1-6; D is possibly TRBD1 (5 bases). This CDR3 is built from 16 residues. V lost 6 bases to trimming and J lost 0 bases, with 12 bases between them. Germline loops: CDR1 MNHNY, CDR2 SVGAGI (reference sequence). CDR3 bases: TGTGCCAGCAGGATAAACAGGAGCTCCTATAATTCACCCCTCCACTTT. Protein sequence: CASRINRSSYNSPLHF.

The chain has TRBV7-8 and TRBJ2-7; 7 bases fit TRBD2. CDR3 length equals 15 residues. V was clipped by 5 bases and J by 7 bases; unmatched bases: 14. Germline V gives CDR1 SGHVS, CDR2 FQNEAQ. This chain's CDR3 is CASSRPGLRGNEQYF. The CDR3 nucleotides read TGTGCCAGCAGCCGTCCGGGACTACGAGGCAATGAGCAGTACTTC.